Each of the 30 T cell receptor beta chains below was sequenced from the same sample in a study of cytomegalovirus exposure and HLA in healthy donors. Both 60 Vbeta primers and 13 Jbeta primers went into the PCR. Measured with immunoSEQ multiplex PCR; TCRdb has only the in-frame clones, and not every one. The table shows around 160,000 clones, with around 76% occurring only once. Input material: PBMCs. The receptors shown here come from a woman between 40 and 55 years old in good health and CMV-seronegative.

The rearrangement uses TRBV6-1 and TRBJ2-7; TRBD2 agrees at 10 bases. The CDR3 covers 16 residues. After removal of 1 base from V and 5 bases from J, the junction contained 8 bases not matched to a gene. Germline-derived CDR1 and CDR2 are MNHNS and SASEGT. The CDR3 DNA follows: TGTGCCAGCAGTGAAGTGGGGCTAGCGGGAGTTAACGAGCAGTACTTC. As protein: CASSEVGLAGVNEQYF.

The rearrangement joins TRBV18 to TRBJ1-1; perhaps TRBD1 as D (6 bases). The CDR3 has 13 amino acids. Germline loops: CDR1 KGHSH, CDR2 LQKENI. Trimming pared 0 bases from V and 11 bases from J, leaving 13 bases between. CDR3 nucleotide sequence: TGTGCCAGCTCACCACCCACAGGGTTTGGGGCTTTCTTT. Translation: CASSPPTGFGAFF.

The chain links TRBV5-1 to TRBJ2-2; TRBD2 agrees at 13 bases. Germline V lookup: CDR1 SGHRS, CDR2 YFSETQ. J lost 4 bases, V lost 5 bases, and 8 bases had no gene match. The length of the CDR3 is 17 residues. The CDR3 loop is CASRPGLAGSFTGELFF. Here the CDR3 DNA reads TGCGCCAGCAGGCCGGGACTAGCGGGAAGTTTCACCGGGGAGCTGTTTTTT.

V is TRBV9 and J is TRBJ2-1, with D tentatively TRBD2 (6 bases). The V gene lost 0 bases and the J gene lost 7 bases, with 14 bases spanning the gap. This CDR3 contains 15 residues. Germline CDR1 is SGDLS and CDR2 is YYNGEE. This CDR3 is CASSVDPTSSNEQFF. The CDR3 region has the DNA TGTGCCAGCAGCGTAGACCCGACTAGTTCGAATGAGCAGTTCTTC.

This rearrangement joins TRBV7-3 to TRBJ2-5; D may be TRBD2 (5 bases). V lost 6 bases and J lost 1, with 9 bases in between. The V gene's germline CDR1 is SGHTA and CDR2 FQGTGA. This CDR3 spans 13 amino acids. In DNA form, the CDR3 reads TGTGCCAGCAGATATACTAGCCAAGAGACCCAGTACTTC. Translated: CASRYTSQETQYF.

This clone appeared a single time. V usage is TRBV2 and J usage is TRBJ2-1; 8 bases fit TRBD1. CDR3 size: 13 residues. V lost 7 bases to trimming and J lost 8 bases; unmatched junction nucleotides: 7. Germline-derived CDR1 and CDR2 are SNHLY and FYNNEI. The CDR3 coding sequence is TGTGCCAGCACAGGACAGGGTTGGGATGAGCAGTTCTTC. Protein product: CASTGQGWDEQFF. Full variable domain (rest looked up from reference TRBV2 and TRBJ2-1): EPEVTQTPSHQVTQMGQEVILRCVPISNHLYFYWYRQILGQKVEFLVSFYNNEISEKSEIFDDQFSVERPDGSNFTLKIRSTKLEDSAMYFCASTGQGWDEQFFGPGTRLTVL.

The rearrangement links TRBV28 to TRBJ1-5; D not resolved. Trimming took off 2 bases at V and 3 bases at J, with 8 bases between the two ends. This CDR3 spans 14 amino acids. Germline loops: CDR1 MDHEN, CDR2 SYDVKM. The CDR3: CASSLESYNQPQHF. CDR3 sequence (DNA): TGTGCCAGCAGTTTAGAAAGCTACAATCAGCCCCAGCATTTT. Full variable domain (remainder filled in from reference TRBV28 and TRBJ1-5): DVKVTQSSRYLVKRTGEKVFLECVQDMDHENMFWYRQDPGLGLRLIYFSYDVKMKEKGDIPEGYSVSREKKERFSLILESASTNQTSMYLCASSLESYNQPQHFGDGTRLSIL.

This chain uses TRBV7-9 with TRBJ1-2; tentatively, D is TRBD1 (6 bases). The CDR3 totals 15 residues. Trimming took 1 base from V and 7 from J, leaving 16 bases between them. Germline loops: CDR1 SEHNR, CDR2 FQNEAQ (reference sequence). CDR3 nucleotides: TGTGCCAGCAGCTTAGGTTTACAGGGATCGGGTGGCTACACCTTC. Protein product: CASSLGLQGSGGYTF.

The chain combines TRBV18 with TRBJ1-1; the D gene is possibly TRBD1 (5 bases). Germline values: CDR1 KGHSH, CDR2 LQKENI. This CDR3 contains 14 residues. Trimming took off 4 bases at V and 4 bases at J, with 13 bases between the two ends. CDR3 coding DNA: TGTGCCAGCTCACGGGGGAGGGCCGGCACTGAAGCTTTCTTT. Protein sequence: CASSRGRAGTEAFF.

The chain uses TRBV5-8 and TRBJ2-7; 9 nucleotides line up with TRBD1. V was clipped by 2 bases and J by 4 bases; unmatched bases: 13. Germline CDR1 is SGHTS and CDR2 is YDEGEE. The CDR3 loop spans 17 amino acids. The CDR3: CASSFAYFGTGSYEQYF. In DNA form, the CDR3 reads TGTGCCAGCAGCTTCGCGTATTTTGGGACAGGGTCTTACGAGCAGTACTTC.

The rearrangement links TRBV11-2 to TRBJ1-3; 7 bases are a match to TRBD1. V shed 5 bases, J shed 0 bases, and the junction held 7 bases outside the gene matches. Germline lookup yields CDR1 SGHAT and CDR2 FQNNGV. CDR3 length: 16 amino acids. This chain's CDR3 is CASSTGQLLSGNTIYF. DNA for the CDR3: TGTGCCAGCAGCACGGGACAGCTTCTCTCTGGAAACACCATATATTTT.

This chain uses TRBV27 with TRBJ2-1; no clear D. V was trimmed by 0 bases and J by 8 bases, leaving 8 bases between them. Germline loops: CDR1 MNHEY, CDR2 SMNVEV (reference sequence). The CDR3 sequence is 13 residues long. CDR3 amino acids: CASSLSRSYEQFF. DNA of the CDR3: TGTGCCAGCAGTTTATCCCGCAGTTATGAGCAGTTCTTC.

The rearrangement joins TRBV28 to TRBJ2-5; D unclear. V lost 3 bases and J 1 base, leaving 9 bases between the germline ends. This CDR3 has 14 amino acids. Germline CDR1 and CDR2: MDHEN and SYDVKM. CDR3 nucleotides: TGTGCCAGCAGTTTGAGAGGCCTCCAAGAGACCCAGTACTTC. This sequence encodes CASSLRGLQETQYF.

The CDR3 nucleotides read TGCGCCAGCAGCTCCGCCCCGGGACAGGGGCAGTTCTTC. It translates to CASSSAPGQGQFF. The genes are TRBV5-1 and TRBJ2-1; the match to TRBD1 covers 9 bases. With 3 bases clipped from V and 12 bases from J, the junction kept 7 bases outside the gene matches. Looked up from germline, CDR1 is SGHRS and CDR2 is YFSETQ. The CDR3 is 13 residues long.

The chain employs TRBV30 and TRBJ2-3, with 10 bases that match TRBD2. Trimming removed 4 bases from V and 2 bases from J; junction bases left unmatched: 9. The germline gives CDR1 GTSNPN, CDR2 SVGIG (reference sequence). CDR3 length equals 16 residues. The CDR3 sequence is CAWNPWTSGSTDTQYF. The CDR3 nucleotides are TGTGCCTGGAACCCTTGGACTAGCGGATCCACAGATACGCAGTATTTT.

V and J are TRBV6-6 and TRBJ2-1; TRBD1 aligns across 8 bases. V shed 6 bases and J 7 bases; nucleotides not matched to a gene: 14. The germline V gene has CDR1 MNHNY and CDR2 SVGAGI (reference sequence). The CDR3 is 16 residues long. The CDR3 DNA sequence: TGTGCCAGCAGACCTCGGACAGGGCAACCCCTAAATGAGCAGTTCTTC. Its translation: CASRPRTGQPLNEQFF.

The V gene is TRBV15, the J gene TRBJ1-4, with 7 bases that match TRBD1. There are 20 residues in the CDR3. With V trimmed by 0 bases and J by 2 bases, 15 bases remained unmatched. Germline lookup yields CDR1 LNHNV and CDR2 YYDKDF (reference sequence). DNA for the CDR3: TGTGCCACCAGCAGAGATCGGGCCCAGTCACAGGGGACCACTAATGAAAAACTGTTTTTT. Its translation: CATSRDRAQSQGTTNEKLFF.

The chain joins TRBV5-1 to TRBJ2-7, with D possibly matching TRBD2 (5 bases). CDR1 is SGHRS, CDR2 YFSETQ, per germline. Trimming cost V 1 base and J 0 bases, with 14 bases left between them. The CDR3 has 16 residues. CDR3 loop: CASSLSAGRTSYEQYF. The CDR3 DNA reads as TGCGCCAGCAGCTTGTCCGCGGGCAGAACCTCCTACGAGCAGTACTTC.

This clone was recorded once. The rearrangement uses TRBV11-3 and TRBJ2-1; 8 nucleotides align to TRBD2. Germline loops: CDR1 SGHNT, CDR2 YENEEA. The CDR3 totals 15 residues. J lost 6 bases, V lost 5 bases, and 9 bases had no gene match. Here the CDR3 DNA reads TGTGCCAGCAGCCGGGAGGGGGGGAAAGGCAATGAGCAGTTCTTC. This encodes CASSREGGKGNEQFF.

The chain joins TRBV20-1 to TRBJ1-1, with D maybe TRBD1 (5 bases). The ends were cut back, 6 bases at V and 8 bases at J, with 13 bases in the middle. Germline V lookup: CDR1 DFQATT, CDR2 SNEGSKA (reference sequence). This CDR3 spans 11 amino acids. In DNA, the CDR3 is TGCAGTGCGAAGAAAAGGGGAGAAGCTTTCTTT. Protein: CSAKKRGEAFF.

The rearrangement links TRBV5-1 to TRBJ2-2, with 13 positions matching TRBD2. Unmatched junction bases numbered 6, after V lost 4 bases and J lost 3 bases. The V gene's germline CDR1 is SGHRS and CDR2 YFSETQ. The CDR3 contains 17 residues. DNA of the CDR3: TGCGCCAGCAGCCTACTAGCGGGAGGGCCGGACACCGGGGAGCTGTTTTTT. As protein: CASSLLAGGPDTGELFF.

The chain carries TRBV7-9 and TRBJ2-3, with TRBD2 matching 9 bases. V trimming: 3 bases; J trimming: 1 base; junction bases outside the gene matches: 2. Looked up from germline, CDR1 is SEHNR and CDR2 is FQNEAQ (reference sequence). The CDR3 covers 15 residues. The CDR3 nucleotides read TGTGCCAGCAGCTTCCGGACTAGCGGCACAGATACGCAGTATTTT. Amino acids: CASSFRTSGTDTQYF. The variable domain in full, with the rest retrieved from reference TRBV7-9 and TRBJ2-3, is DTGVSQNPRHKITKRGQNVTFRCDPISEHNRLYWYRQTLGQGPEFLTYFQNEAQLEKSRLLSDRFSAERPKGSFSTLEIQRTEQGDSAMYLCASSFRTSGTDTQYFGPGTRLTVL.

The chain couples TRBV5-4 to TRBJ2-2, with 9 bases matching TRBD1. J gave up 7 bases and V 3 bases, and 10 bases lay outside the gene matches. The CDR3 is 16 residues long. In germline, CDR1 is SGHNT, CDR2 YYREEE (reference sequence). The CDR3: CASSYPPGQGNGELFF. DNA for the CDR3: TGTGCCAGCAGCTATCCCCCGGGACAGGGAAACGGGGAGCTGTTTTTT.

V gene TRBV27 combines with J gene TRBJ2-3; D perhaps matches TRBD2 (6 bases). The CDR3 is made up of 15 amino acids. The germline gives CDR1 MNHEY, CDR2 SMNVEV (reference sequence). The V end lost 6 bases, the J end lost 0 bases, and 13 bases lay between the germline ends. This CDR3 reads CASSGGTASTDTQYF. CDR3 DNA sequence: TGTGCCAGCAGCGGCGGGACGGCTAGCACAGATACGCAGTATTTT.

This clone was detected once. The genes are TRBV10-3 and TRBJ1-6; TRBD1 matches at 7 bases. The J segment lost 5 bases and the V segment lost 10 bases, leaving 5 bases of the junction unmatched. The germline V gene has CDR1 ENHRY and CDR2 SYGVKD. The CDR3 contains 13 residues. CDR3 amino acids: CATGGTDNSPLHF. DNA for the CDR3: TGTGCCACCGGCGGGACAGATAATTCACCCCTCCACTTT.

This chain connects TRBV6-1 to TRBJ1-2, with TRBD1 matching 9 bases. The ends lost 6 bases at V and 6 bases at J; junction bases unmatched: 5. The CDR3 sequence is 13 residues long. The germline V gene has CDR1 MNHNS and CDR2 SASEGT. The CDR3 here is CASRTTGGDGYTF. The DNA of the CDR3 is TGTGCCAGCAGAACGACAGGGGGGGATGGCTACACCTTC.

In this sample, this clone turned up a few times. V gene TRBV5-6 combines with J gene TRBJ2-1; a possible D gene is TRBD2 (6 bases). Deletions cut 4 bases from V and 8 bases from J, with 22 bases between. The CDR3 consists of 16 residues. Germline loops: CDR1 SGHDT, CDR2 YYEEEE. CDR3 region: CASSQRTTWGPDEQFF. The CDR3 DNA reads TGTGCCAGCAGCCAAAGGACTACCTGGGGTCCTGATGAGCAGTTCTTC.

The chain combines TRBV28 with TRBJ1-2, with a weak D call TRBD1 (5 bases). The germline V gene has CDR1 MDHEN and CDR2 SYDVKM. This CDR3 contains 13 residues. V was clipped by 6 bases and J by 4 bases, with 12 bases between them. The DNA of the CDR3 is TGTGCCAGCAGGGACACCAGACGCTATGGCTACACCTTC. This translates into CASRDTRRYGYTF.

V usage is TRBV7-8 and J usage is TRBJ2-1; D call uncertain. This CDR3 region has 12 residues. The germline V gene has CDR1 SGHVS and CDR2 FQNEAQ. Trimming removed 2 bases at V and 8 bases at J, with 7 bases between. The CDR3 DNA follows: TGTGCCAGCAGCTTATGGCTGGATGAGCAGTTCTTC. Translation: CASSLWLDEQFF.

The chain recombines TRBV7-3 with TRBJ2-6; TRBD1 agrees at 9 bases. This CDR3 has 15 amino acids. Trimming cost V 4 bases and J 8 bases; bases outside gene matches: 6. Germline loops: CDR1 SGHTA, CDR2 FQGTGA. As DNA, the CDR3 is TGTGCCAGCAGCTCCACAGGGGGCGGGACCAACGTCCTGACTTTC. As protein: CASSSTGGGTNVLTF.